A single TCR beta chain is shown here with its context. Its antigen is not identified. Trimming cost V 5 bases and J 1 base, with 14 bases left between them. The CDR3 is 15 residues long. The germline V gene encodes CDR1 MRHNA and CDR2 SNTAGT. Use of 60 Vbeta and 13 Jbeta primers characterized the PCR. Measured with immunoSEQ multiplex PCR; TCRdb has only the in-frame clones, and not every one. The table shows approximately 100,000 clones, with 80% to 85% occurring only once. This sample is drawn from a study of cytomegalovirus exposure and HLA in healthy donors. Across the study: Prior work identified 120 million or so unique TCR beta sequences in 150 million to 200 million T cells.

Regarding the study as a whole: Presence/absence analyses supposed approximately even sequencing depth among donors. The classifier reportedly diagnosed cytomegalovirus status with high specificity and sensitivity.

This receptor was obtained from a man aged 35 to 55 in good health and CMV-seronegative. The sample was PBMCs. The chain links TRBV6-4 to TRBJ1-1; a weak D match, TRBD1 (5 bases). CDR3: CASSRTGLTNTEAFF. CDR3 nucleotide sequence: TGTGCCAGCAGTCGCACGGGACTGACGAACACTGAAGCTTTCTTT.